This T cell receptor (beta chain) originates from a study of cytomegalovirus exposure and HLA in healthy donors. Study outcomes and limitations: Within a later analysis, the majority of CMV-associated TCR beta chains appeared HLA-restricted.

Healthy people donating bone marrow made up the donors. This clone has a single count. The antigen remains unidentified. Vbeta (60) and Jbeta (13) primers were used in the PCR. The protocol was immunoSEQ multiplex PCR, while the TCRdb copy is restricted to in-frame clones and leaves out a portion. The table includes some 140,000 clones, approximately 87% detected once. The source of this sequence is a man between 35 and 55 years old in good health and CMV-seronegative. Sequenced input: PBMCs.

CDR3 DNA sequence: TGTGCCAGCAGCTCTCGGGACACGGGCAGAGAAAACACCATATATTTT. This codes for CASSSRDTGRENTIYF. The J gene is TRBJ1-3, the V gene TRBV11-3; D perhaps matches TRBD1 (6 bases). Germline V gene sequence: CDR1 SGHNT, CDR2 YENEEA. There are 16 residues in the CDR3. Trimming stripped 4 bases from V and 6 bases from J, with 19 bases between.